This T cell receptor beta chain appears in the sequencing data of a study of tumor and adjacent non-tumor tissue in lung cancer (dated by TCRdb to the late 2010s). With respect to the entire study: The cohort included more than 9 adenocarcinoma, 2 squamous cell carcinoma and 1 small cell lung cancer patients. Among the roughly 15 patients, ages ranged from roughly 31 to 85 years, some ten were men and 5 were women, and disease was TNM stage I to III. Sequencing produced more than 100,000,000 productive TCRbeta reads in total, an average of about 4.17 million reads per sample. The study compared bulk TCRbeta repertoires between lung tumor tissue and matched distant non-tumor lung tissue from over 12 lung cancer patients. For each patient, one tumor sample and one normal lung sample were taken, giving around 30 paired specimens that underwent TCRbeta CDR3 sequencing.

Library generation was performed with multiplex PCR. The data were produced on an Illumina HiSeq 2500. TCRbeta libraries were built by three rounds of nested PCR using primers (Table S4), following protocols modified from ARM-PCR. Before sequencing, PCR products of 200-500 bp were excised from the gel and purified with the QIAquick gel extraction kit. The study's own analysis went as follows. Trimmomatic was used to clean the reads, FLASH was used to merge the reads into complete CDR3 sequences, and MiTCR was used to assign the reads to V(D)J germline segments. Clonal diversity was calculated as the inverse Simpson's index using VDJtools. A read counted as productive if the sequence was in-frame and lacked a premature stop codon. TCRdb applied fastp at Q25 and MiXCR to the public reads, then kept only in-frame beta chains. For every CDR3 protein sequence, its rows merge into one entry that carries the most common genes and DNA. These V and J calls rely on TCRdb rather than the paper's analysis. Present in this sample are 95,000 to 150,000 distinct CDR3 sequences, around three fifths of which were seen just once. The ten largest clones represent 9.5% to 15% of the sample.

The CDR3 spans 15 residues, from the cysteine through the phenylalanine. Just CDR3 DNA is preserved here, 45 bases in frame from base 1. The germline V gene (reference sequence) supplies CDR1 DFQATT and CDR2 SNEGSKA. About this clonotype: No cognate antigen has been identified for it. The junction departs from germline at one end; a sequencing error may be responsible.

RNA was isolated from bulk, unsorted tissue, and RNA quality was assessed with a NanoDrop ND-1000 and an Agilent 2100. The donors were newly diagnosed lung cancer patients admitted for thoracic surgery in China from August to November 2014 who had not received prior chemotherapy. Patients with previous radiotherapy or chemotherapy, or with another concurrent cancer, were excluded from the study. Pieces of surgical tissue measuring roughly 1-2.1 cm3 were kept in RNAlater solution and held at -80 degrees C until needed. Broad study findings and their caveats: TCR diversity (inverse Simpson) was significantly higher in tumor than in normal lung tissue (around 450 vs 160, P = 0.0075, Mann-Whitney U test). Because peripheral blood was not sequenced, blood TCRbeta repertoires in the lung cancer patients of the study were not examined. A significantly larger cumulative share of the repertoire was made up by the top 100 clones in normal lung than in tumor tissue. With only roughly 14 patients in the cohort, the authors noted that larger samples and more detailed clinical data are needed. Younger patients had significantly higher TCR diversity, and higher tumor TCR diversity was associated with shorter overall and disease-free survival. Neither the sequencing platform nor unique molecular identifiers are named or mentioned anywhere in the methods.

The receptor comes from a man younger than 40 with non-small cell lung cancer. The V gene is TRBV20-1 and the J gene is TRBJ1-4, and TRBD1 aligns with 8 junction nucleotides. The sample was lung tumor tissue. The CDR3 sequence is CGARDLDRAVEKLFF. Read as DNA, the sequence is TGTGGTGCTAGGGATTTGGACAGGGCGGTCGAAAAACTGTTTTTT.